What follows are 16 T cell receptor beta chains derived from one specimen sequenced in a study of blood T cell repertoires in COVID-19. Method: immunoSEQ multiplex PCR; TCRdb's copy keeps in-frame clones and lacks some. The table lists 120,000 to 150,000 clones, approximately 88% of them singletons, with less than 0.95% in the top ten. The sequenced material came from peripheral blood. Every receptor here comes from a woman aged 45-59 years with acute or convalescent COVID-19.

The V call is TRBV6-5, the J call TRBJ2-7; the D gene is possibly TRBD2 (7 bases). Trimming took 2 bases from V and 0 from J, leaving 11 bases between them. Germline V gene sequence: CDR1 MNHEY, CDR2 SVGAGI. The CDR3 sequence is 15 residues long. The CDR3 DNA reads TGTGCCAGCAGTTACGTGGGAGGGGGCTCCTACGAGCAGTACTTC. This translates into CASSYVGGGSYEQYF.

V gene TRBV29-1 combines with J gene TRBJ1-6; 9 nucleotides line up with TRBD1. Germline V gene sequence: CDR1 SQVTM, CDR2 ANQGSEA. The CDR3 is made up of 13 amino acids. V was clipped by 5 bases and J by 9 bases; unmatched bases: 5. The DNA for the CDR3 is TGCAGCGTTTGGACAGGGGACCGTTCACCCCTCCACTTT. It translates to CSVWTGDRSPLHF.

As concerns this clone: Other DNA sequences in the sample encode the same CDR3. V and J are TRBV6-5 and TRBJ1-1, with 9 bases identical to TRBD1. The CDR3 length is 13 residues. Germline CDR1 is MNHEY and CDR2 is SVGAGI. V gave up 6 bases and J gave up 2 bases; unmatched junction bases: 1. In DNA form, the CDR3 reads TGTGCCAGCAGACAGGGGGCAAACACTGAAGCTTTCTTT. This gives the protein CASRQGANTEAFF.

The V gene is TRBV11-2, the J gene TRBJ1-1; 10 nucleotides match TRBD1. The CDR3 runs to 16 residues. J lost 2 bases, V lost 6 bases, and 9 bases had no gene match. Germline V gene data show CDR1 as SGHAT and CDR2 as FQNNGV. The CDR3 is CASRGPGQGTNTEAFF. The CDR3 DNA follows: TGTGCCAGCAGAGGCCCGGGACAGGGGACCAACACTGAAGCTTTCTTT.

The chain couples TRBV18 to TRBJ2-5; TRBD2 agrees at 10 bases. This CDR3 is 16 amino acids long. V gave up 1 base and J gave up 4 bases; unmatched junction bases: 6. CDR1 KGHSH and CDR2 LQKENI come from the germline V gene. The CDR3 DNA reads as TGTGCCAGCTCACCACGGAACTTAGCGGGAGGAGAGACCCAGTACTTC. Its translation is CASSPRNLAGGETQYF.

This clone was counted between two and nine times. The chain links TRBV9 to TRBJ1-1; D unresolved. The CDR3 contains 13 residues. Germline V gene lookup returns CDR1 SGDLS and CDR2 YYNGEE. V lost 0 bases to trimming and J lost 1 base, with 4 bases between them. The CDR3 region is CASSVDGNTEAFF. DNA of the CDR3: TGTGCCAGCAGCGTAGACGGGAACACTGAAGCTTTCTTT.

This rearrangement joins TRBV7-3 to TRBJ2-3; the match to TRBD2 covers 9 bases. V dropped 2 bases and J dropped 3; count of bases not matched to a gene: 6. The CDR3 covers 16 residues. Germline V gives CDR1 SGHTA, CDR2 FQGTGA. CDR3 residues: CASSLLSGGRTDTQYF. The DNA of the CDR3 is TGTGCCAGCAGCTTACTCAGCGGGGGGAGGACAGATACGCAGTATTTT.

The rearrangement joins TRBV19 to TRBJ2-3; a weak D match, TRBD1 (5 bases). The germline V and J ends were trimmed by 4 bases and 0 bases, with 11 bases remaining between them. The CDR3 contains 15 residues. The germline gives CDR1 LNHDA, CDR2 SQIVND (reference sequence). The CDR3 region has the DNA TGTGCCAGTAGTACTCAGGGATCTAGCACAGATACGCAGTATTTT. Translated, it gives CASSTQGSSTDTQYF.

V is TRBV27 and J is TRBJ1-2, with 10 bases lining up with TRBD1. J lost 8 bases, V lost 5 bases, and 5 bases had no gene match. Germline assignment: CDR1 MNHEY and CDR2 SMNVEV (reference sequence). This CDR3 comprises 13 residues. The CDR3 reads CASSQGQGRGYTF. The CDR3 coding sequence is TGTGCCAGCAGTCAGGGACAGGGGCGAGGCTACACCTTC.

The chain employs TRBV6-5 and TRBJ2-2; D perhaps matches TRBD2 (6 bases). V was cut by 4 bases and J by 3 bases, with 9 bases left in between. CDR1 is MNHEY, CDR2 SVGAGI, per germline. This CDR3 region has 14 residues. CDR3 amino acids: CASSWGVDTGELFF. In nucleotides, the CDR3 is TGTGCCAGCAGTTGGGGGGTCGACACCGGGGAGCTGTTTTTT.

The V call is TRBV6-1, the J call TRBJ2-7, with a tentative D call TRBD1 (6 bases). Trimming removed 1 base from V and 6 bases from J, with 10 bases in between. CDR1 and CDR2 (germline): MNHNS, SASEGT. This CDR3 is built from 13 residues. CDR3 DNA: TGTGCCAGCAGTGAAGTTGGGGGCCCCGAGCAGTACTTC. Translating gives CASSEVGGPEQYF.

This clone has only a few counts. This rearrangement joins TRBV27 to TRBJ1-5; TRBD1 agrees at 9 bases. The junction had 10 bases not matched to a gene; V was cut back by 7 bases and J by 6 bases. CDR1 and CDR2 (germline): MNHEY, SMNVEV (reference sequence). The CDR3 loop spans 15 amino acids. The CDR3 here is CASNSGQGNGQPQHF. Written as DNA, the CDR3 is TGTGCCAGCAATTCAGGACAGGGGAACGGTCAGCCCCAGCATTTT.

This clone was observed once. This chain connects TRBV10-3 to TRBJ1-2; D not certain. V shed 0 bases and J shed 8 bases, with 13 bases lying between them. The CDR3 consists of 14 residues. The V gene's germline CDR1 is ENHRY and CDR2 SYGVKD. As DNA, the CDR3 is TGTGCCATCAGTGAGTCGGGGAGGGTTAACGGCTACACCTTC. Its translation is CAISESGRVNGYTF.

This clone was recorded a few times. The chain recombines TRBV27 with TRBJ1-4; TRBD1 agrees at 8 bases. The CDR3 is made up of 15 amino acids. Germline CDR1 MNHEY, CDR2 SMNVEV (reference sequence). The trim removed 0 bases at V and 8 bases at J, leaving 5 bases unmatched. This CDR3 reads CASSLSTGTGEKLFF. The CDR3, as DNA: TGTGCCAGCAGTTTATCGACAGGGACAGGAGAAAAACTGTTTTTT.

The chain is built from TRBV6-6 and TRBJ1-4, with 10 bases matching TRBD1. CDR1 and CDR2 from the germline V gene are MNHNY and SVGAGI (reference sequence). J gave up 6 bases and V 4 bases, and 8 bases lay outside the gene matches. The CDR3 loop spans 16 amino acids. The CDR3 here is CASSSPRQGAHEKLFF. The CDR3 region has the DNA TGTGCCAGCAGTTCACCACGACAGGGGGCGCATGAAAAACTGTTTTTT.

V is TRBV10-3 and J is TRBJ2-1; TRBD2 might be the D (5 bases). Germline values: CDR1 ENHRY, CDR2 SYGVKD. The CDR3 consists of 14 residues. Deletions cut 3 bases from V and 3 bases from J, with 9 bases between. The CDR3 nucleotides read TGTGCCATCAGTGATAGCGCCGACTACAATGAGCAGTTCTTC. It translates to CAISDSADYNEQFF.